The source of this T cell receptor (beta chain) is a study of cytomegalovirus exposure and HLA in healthy donors. Findings and limits, study-wide: A later analysis linked a missense DCLRE1C variant to TCR beta V- and J-gene trimming. Indistinguishability led to the exclusion of some V segments, TRBV6-2 and TRBV6-3 included. Within a later analysis, the majority of CMV-associated TCR beta chains appeared HLA-restricted.

Comments on this clone: Its antigen is unidentified.

This CDR3 comprises 13 residues. Germline CDR1 reads MNHEY; CDR2 reads SVGAGI. The V gene lost 6 bases and the J gene lost 1 base, with 9 bases spanning the gap. The primer mix had 60 Vbeta and 13 Jbeta primers. Clones were sequenced by immunoSEQ multiplex PCR, and TCRdb holds only the in-frame ones, with some missing. The table records under 100,000 clones, 55% to 65% of them present only once. This sequence originates from a woman aged 40 to 49 in good health and CMV-seropositive. V and J are TRBV6-5 and TRBJ1-1; D uncertain. Specimen: PBMCs. As DNA, the CDR3 is TGTGCCAGCAGAGTCAGTAAGAACACTGAAGCTTTCTTT. It codes for CASRVSKNTEAFF.